A selection of T cell receptor beta chains follows, all from one sample in a study of Tregs in tolerant kidney transplant recipients. Sequencing was performed with immunoSEQ multiplex PCR; in TCRdb, only in-frame clones are kept and a portion is missing. The sample holds approximately 65,000 clones; roughly 84% are singletons and the top ten take roughly 4.5%. The sequenced sample consisted of CD4+ T cells from blood. These receptors were obtained from a human donor in good health. CDR3s include the opening cysteine and the closing phenylalanine or tryptophan. Fields, in order: D gene, V gene, J gene, clone size, CDR3 protein, CDR3 DNA. A D gene is named only where the DNA matches it firmly. Size is omitted from some rows. Given values are once, few, many or a class for expanded clones.

D: .
V: TRBV6-1
J: TRBJ1-2
size: .
CDR3: CASRQQVIANYGYTF
DNA: TGTGCCAGCAGGCAACAGGTCATAGCTAACTATGGCTACACCTTC

D: TRBD2
V: TRBV10-3
J: TRBJ2-7
size: .
CDR3: CAIRKGLGLNEQYF
DNA: TGTGCCATCAGGAAGGGACTAGGGTTGAACGAGCAGTACTTC

D: .
V: TRBV11-2
J: TRBJ1-4
size: .
CDR3: CASSLGQGWANEKLFF
DNA: TGTGCCAGCAGCTTAGGGCAGGGGTGGGCTAATGAAAAACTGTTTTTT

D: TRBD2
V: TRBV5-6
J: TRBJ2-5
size: .
CDR3: CASSNWGGQETQYF
DNA: TGTGCCAGCAGCAATTGGGGGGGTCAAGAGACCCAGTACTTC

D: TRBD1
V: TRBV27
J: TRBJ2-7
size: .
CDR3: CASSDPTATDRAYEQYF
DNA: TGTGCCAGCAGCGATCCTACCGCCACGGACAGGGCCTACGAGCAGTACTTC

D: .
V: TRBV28
J: TRBJ2-3
size: .
CDR3: CASSPGQIYTQYF
DNA: TGTGCCAGCAGTCCCGGACAGATTTATACGCAGTATTTT

D: .
V: TRBV13
J: TRBJ1-1
size: .
CDR3: CASSLGLGNTEAFF
DNA: TGTGCCAGCAGCTTAGGCCTCGGGAACACTGAAGCTTTCTTT

D: .
V: TRBV4-1
J: TRBJ1-3
size: .
CDR3: CASSQGRSSGNTIYF
DNA: TGCGCCAGCAGCCAAGGCAGGAGCTCTGGAAACACCATATATTTT

D: TRBD2
V: TRBV5-4
J: TRBJ2-3
size: .
CDR3: CASSSSLPLAGGQTDTQYF
DNA: TGTGCCAGCAGCTCCAGTCTCCCACTAGCGGGGGGGCAGACAGATACGCAGTATTTT

D: TRBD2
V: TRBV5-4
J: TRBJ2-7
size: .
CDR3: CASSFQREVYEQYF
DNA: TGTGCCAGCAGCTTCCAGCGGGAGGTCTACGAGCAGTACTTC

D: .
V: TRBV10-3
J: TRBJ2-3
size: .
CDR3: CAISEQTGEDTQYF
DNA: TGTGCCATCAGTGAACAAACTGGCGAAGATACGCAGTATTTT

D: .
V: TRBV5-1
J: TRBJ2-7
size: .
CDR3: CASSHTLLSVRYEQYF
DNA: TGCGCCAGCAGCCACACCCTACTTAGCGTCCGCTACGAGCAGTACTTC

D: TRBD2
V: TRBV2
J: TRBJ2-7
size: .
CDR3: CASSEARSGSGWQYF
DNA: TGTGCCAGCAGTGAAGCCCGCAGCGGGAGTGGATGGCAGTACTTC

D: TRBD1
V: TRBV5-4
J: TRBJ1-2
size: .
CDR3: CASSLTGTADYGYTF
DNA: TGTGCCAGCAGCTTAACCGGGACAGCTGACTATGGCTACACCTTC

D: .
V: TRBV11-2
J: TRBJ2-6
size: once
CDR3: CASSLDPPGTWAGANVLTF
DNA: TGTGCCAGCAGCTTAGATCCACCCGGAACCTGGGCTGGGGCCAACGTCCTGACTTTC

D: .
V: TRBV4-1
J: TRBJ2-3
size: .
CDR3: CASSQGGTVSTDTQYF
DNA: TGCGCCAGCAGCCAAGGGGGGACGGTGAGCACAGATACGCAGTATTTT

D: .
V: TRBV9
J: TRBJ2-5
size: .
CDR3: CASSLAPKETQYF
DNA: TGTGCCAGCAGCCTAGCGCCCAAAGAGACCCAGTACTTC